Listed here are 8 T cell receptor beta chains from one sample, sequenced in a study of human T cells and chemical hapten exposure. From the RACE reads, TCRdb called clonotypes with MiXCR, one entry per CDR3 protein. The sample consists of around 130,000 distinct CDR3 sequences, approximately 9.5% of them appearing once. Time point noted: healthy volunteer bleed at 2 weeks. The starting material, unfractionated whole blood, was used for total RNA extraction. Sequenced sample: whole blood. The receptors here all came from a male donor in good health. Some clones in this sample may be carry-over from other donors' samples.

This clonotype was detected only once. The chain combines TRBV2 with TRBJ2-2, with 11 bases fitting TRBD2. The CDR3 has 16 amino acids. After removal of 7 bases from V and 5 bases from J, the junction contained 9 bases not matched to a gene. Germline loops: CDR1 SNHLY, CDR2 FYNNEI. Here the CDR3 reads CASKQLAGVPTGELFF. The CDR3 DNA reads as TGTGCCAGCAAGCAACTAGCGGGAGTTCCTACCGGGGAGCTGTTTTTT.

As to this clonotype: Given a much more abundant clone one base away, this may be a read error. The chain joins TRBV4-2 to TRBJ1-4; 10 positions match TRBD1. Germline values: CDR1 LGHNA, CDR2 YNFKEQ. Trimming removed 2 bases from V and 6 bases from J; junction bases left unmatched: 9. This CDR3 has 17 residues. CDR3 region: CASSQRQGAMGDEKLFF. The DNA of the CDR3 is TGTGCCAGCAGCCAACGACAGGGGGCTATGGGAGATGAAAAACTGTTTTTT.

This clonotype came up many times. The J gene is TRBJ2-7, the V gene TRBV6-1; 7 nucleotides align to TRBD2. Germline-derived CDR1 and CDR2 are MNHNS and SASEGT. The J segment lost 4 bases and the V segment lost 4 bases, leaving 7 bases of the junction unmatched. The CDR3 loop spans 14 amino acids. CDR3 DNA: TGTGCCAGCAGTGGGGAGGGTCCTACTTACGAGCAGTACTTC. This translates into CASSGEGPTYEQYF.

The chain links TRBV18 to TRBJ1-3, with D unclear. CDR1 and CDR2 from the germline V gene are KGHSH and LQKENI. The CDR3 runs 15 residues. The V end was cut by 0 bases, the J end by 5 bases, with 11 bases between. The CDR3 sequence is CASSPPTGRRNTIYF. In DNA form, the CDR3 reads TGTGCCAGCTCACCACCGACGGGGAGGCGAAACACCATATATTTT.

V gene TRBV5-1 combines with J gene TRBJ1-6; D remains ambiguous. The germline V gene encodes CDR1 SGHRS and CDR2 YFSETQ. CDR3 length: 16 amino acids. Trimming cost V 3 bases and J 10 bases, with 20 bases left between them. DNA for the CDR3: TGCGCCAGCAGCTCCCTCCGTTCCGACCGTGAATCACCCCTCCACTTT. It is translated as CASSSLRSDRESPLHF. Based on the CDR3 plus reference TRBV5-1 and TRBJ1-6, the full variable domain is KAGVTQTPRYLIKTRGQQVTLSCSPISGHRSVSWYQQTPGQGLQFLFEYFSETQRNKGNFPGRFSGRQFSNSRSEMNVSTLELGDSALYLCASSSLRSDRESPLHFGNGTRLTVT.

There are a few counts of this clonotype. One junction end does not reproduce the germline sequence, and a read error may be involved. This chain uses TRBV6-2 or TRBV6-3 with TRBJ2-5; tentatively, D is TRBD1 (6 bases). Germline V gene data show CDR1 as MNHEY and CDR2 as SVGEGT. The CDR3 is made up of 17 amino acids. CDR3 coding DNA: TGTGCCAGTAGTTACCGCCAAGTCCGGGACATAGAAGAGACCCAGTACTTC. It translates to CASSYRQVRDIEETQYF.

The chain carries TRBV12-3 or TRBV12-4 and TRBJ2-2; TRBD2 aligns across 15 bases. V lost 6 bases to trimming and J lost 2 bases; unmatched junction nucleotides: 1. The length of the CDR3 is 16 residues. This chain's CDR3 is CASRGLAGGNTGELFF. CDR3 nucleotides: TGTGCCAGCAGGGGACTAGCGGGGGGCAACACCGGGGAGCTGTTTTTT.

This clonotype was picked up a small number of times. V usage is TRBV15 and J usage is TRBJ1-6; D gene uncertain. The CDR3 has 15 amino acids. V shed 4 bases and J shed 0 bases, with 7 bases lying between them. The germline V gene encodes CDR1 LNHNV and CDR2 YYDKDF (reference sequence). The CDR3 DNA sequence: TGTGCCACCAGCACAGAGAGCTCCTATAATTCACCCCTCCACTTT. It codes for CATSTESSYNSPLHF.